This T cell receptor beta chain was captured by sequencing in a study of OX40 agonist ivuxolimab in advanced cancers. About the research overall: The eligibility criteria allowed prior anti-PD-1, anti-PD-L1 or anti-CTLA-4 therapy, and around 40% had some.

Only in-frame clones appear in the TCRdb table, and some are missing; sequencing was by immunoSEQ multiplex PCR. Here the sample spans tens of thousands of clones, approximately 86% being singletons. Study results and caveats: CD8+ T cells showed, on average, more clonal expansion than CD4+ cells.

The CDR3 is 14 amino acids. Trimming shortened V by 6 bases and J by 4 bases, and 16 bases separated the two germline ends. Germline CDR1 and CDR2: LNHDA and SQIVND (reference sequence). As to this clone: The target antigen is unknown.

The rearrangement joins TRBV19 to TRBJ2-7; possibly TRBD2 for D (7 bases). The sequence was collected from an adult with an advanced solid tumor such as melanoma, head and neck, liver or kidney cancer. The sample here was CD4+ or CD8+ T cells sorted from blood, taken in a trial of the OX40 agonist ivuxolimab. The CDR3 spells CASSPSRGGYEQYF. The CDR3, as DNA: TGTGCCAGTAGCCCCTCTAGGGGGGGTTACGAGCAGTACTTC.